This TCR beta chain was recorded in a study of glioma-infiltrating T cells. Amplification of TCR alpha and beta CDR3 regions from RNA used iRepertoire nested multiplex PCR. Tissue mRNA or PBMC total RNA, roughly 100-400 ng, went into one-step reverse transcription and amplification. TCRdb reprocessed the multiplex PCR reads with MiXCR, giving one entry per CDR3 protein. Of fewer than 110,000 distinct CDR3 sequences in the sample, around 28% were seen once. This clonotype was recorded at least ten times. The trim removed 2 bases at V and 3 bases at J, leaving 6 bases unmatched. The CDR3 consists of 16 residues. The germline V gene has CDR1 SGHTA and CDR2 FQGNSA.

The receptor was derived from a human donor with low-grade glioma or glioblastoma, undergoing nonglioma brain surgery, or in good health (not recorded which). The chain links TRBV7-2 to TRBJ2-7, with 11 bases aligning to TRBD2. The sample consisted of glioma tissue, nonneoplastic brain tissue, or PBMCs (not recorded which). The CDR3 nucleotides read TGTGCCAGCAGCTTATCTAGCGGGGGGCCCTTCTACGAGCAGTACTTC. The encoded protein is CASSLSSGGPFYEQYF.